What follows are 17 T cell receptor beta chains derived from one specimen sequenced in a study of blood T cell repertoires in COVID-19. Libraries were prepared by immunoSEQ multiplex PCR; TCRdb keeps only in-frame clonotypes and omits some of them. The data show roughly 73,000 clones, with roughly 90% seen just once and roughly 2.5% held by the top ten. Sequences were obtained from peripheral blood. The receptors stem from a man aged 65-85 years with active or convalescent COVID-19.

In its sample, this clone was seen once. The chain combines TRBV5-1 with TRBJ2-3, with 9 bases fitting TRBD2. CDR1 is SGHRS, CDR2 YFSETQ, per germline. J lost 1 base, V lost 0 bases, and 0 bases had no gene match. CDR3 length equals 15 residues. The CDR3 coding sequence is TGCGCCAGCAGCTTGGTAGCGGGGGGCACAGATACGCAGTATTTT. Translated: CASSLVAGGTDTQYF.

The V gene is TRBV11-2, the J gene TRBJ2-2; 7 bases align to TRBD2. Germline assignment: CDR1 SGHAT and CDR2 FQNNGV. With 5 bases clipped from V and 4 bases from J, the junction kept 7 bases outside the gene matches. The CDR3 extends over 15 amino acids. The DNA of the CDR3 is TGTGCCAGCAGCCCGGCGGGAGCGGGCACCGGGGAGCTGTTTTTT. It is translated as CASSPAGAGTGELFF.

The V gene is TRBV11-3, the J gene TRBJ1-2; D is uncertain. Per germline, CDR1 SGHNT and CDR2 YENEEA. CDR3 length: 12 residues. V was shortened by 6 bases and J by 7 bases, with 12 bases between the two germline ends. CDR3 coding DNA: TGTGCCAGCAGATATGAGGGATCTGGCTACACCTTC. This gives the protein CASRYEGSGYTF.

The chain links TRBV13 to TRBJ2-3, with D maybe TRBD2 (7 bases). V dropped 2 bases and J dropped 0 bases, with 9 bases sitting between them. The CDR3 has 15 amino acids. Germline V gene data show CDR1 as PRHDT and CDR2 as FYEKMQ (reference sequence). The CDR3 reads CASSLRGGSTDTQYF. The DNA for the CDR3 is TGTGCCAGCAGCTTAAGGGGGGGAAGCACAGATACGCAGTATTTT.

V gene TRBV19 combines with J gene TRBJ2-1; 12 bases are shared with TRBD2. The germline V gene has CDR1 LNHDA and CDR2 SQIVND (reference sequence). The junction had 4 bases not matched to a gene; V was cut back by 6 bases and J by 4 bases. The CDR3 is 15 residues long. Here the CDR3 reads CASSTGTSGYNEQFF. The DNA for the CDR3 is TGTGCCAGTAGCACTGGGACTAGCGGGTACAATGAGCAGTTCTTC.

V gene TRBV7-9 combines with J gene TRBJ1-2; D gene ambiguous. The V gene's germline CDR1 is SEHNR and CDR2 FQNEAQ (reference sequence). V was clipped by 8 bases and J by 8 bases, with 12 bases between them. The length of the CDR3 is 11 residues. This chain's CDR3 is CASGRARGYTF. DNA of the CDR3: TGTGCCAGCGGCAGAGCGCGAGGCTACACCTTC.

This chain uses TRBV29-1 with TRBJ2-3; 9 bases agree with TRBD2. Germline-derived CDR1 and CDR2 are SQVTM and ANQGSEA. This CDR3 comprises 15 residues. Unmatched junction bases numbered 6, after V lost 2 bases and J lost 3 bases. The CDR3 coding sequence is TGCAGCGTTGAATTCGGCGGGAGGGGAACAGATACGCAGTATTTT. It specifies CSVEFGGRGTDTQYF.

The rearrangement links TRBV19 to TRBJ2-7, with TRBD2 identical over 9 bases. The J segment lost 0 bases and the V segment lost 5 bases, leaving 5 bases of the junction unmatched. Germline V gene sequence: CDR1 LNHDA, CDR2 SQIVND (reference sequence). CDR3 length: 15 residues. The CDR3 nucleotides are TGTGCCAGTAGTTCTAGCGGGGTGGCCTCCTACGAGCAGTACTTC. Translating gives CASSSSGVASYEQYF.

The CDR3 nucleotides read TGCGCCAGCAGCTTGGGCGGTCTCCTTGACAACTATGGCTACACCTTC. Its translation: CASSLGGLLDNYGYTF. The rearrangement uses TRBV5-1 and TRBJ1-2, with unresolved D. The V gene lost 0 bases and the J gene lost 2 bases, with 14 bases spanning the gap. The length of the CDR3 is 16 residues. Germline V gene lookup returns CDR1 SGHRS and CDR2 YFSETQ. The full variable domain, in which reference TRBV5-1 and TRBJ1-2 provide the parts outside the CDR3, is KAGVTQTPRYLIKTRGQQVTLSCSPISGHRSVSWYQQTPGQGLQFLFEYFSETQRNKGNFPGRFSGRQFSNSRSEMNVSTLELGDSALYLCASSLGGLLDNYGYTFGSGTRLTVV.

V usage is TRBV3-1 (or the pseudogene TRBV3-2) and J usage is TRBJ2-7; 7 nucleotides agree with TRBD2. J lost 2 bases, V lost 0 bases, and 7 bases had no gene match. Per germline, CDR1 LGHDT and CDR2 YNNKEL (reference sequence). The CDR3 loop spans 16 amino acids. The CDR3 sequence is CASSQDLGGSPYEQYF. CDR3 sequence (DNA): TGTGCCAGCAGCCAAGATTTGGGGGGGTCACCCTACGAGCAGTACTTC.

Comment on this clone: At one boundary the junction diverges from the germline segment, which might be a read error. The chain recombines TRBV25-1 with TRBJ1-1, with TRBD1 identical over 9 bases. The CDR3 has 16 residues. Germline-derived CDR1 and CDR2 are MGHDK and SYGVNS. Here the CDR3 DNA reads TGTGCCAGCAGTGCACTACCCCAGGACAGGGGCACTGTAGCTTTCTTT. Amino acid sequence: CASSALPQDRGTVAFF.

The chain combines TRBV5-4 with TRBJ1-1; 7 positions match TRBD1. The V segment lost 1 base and the J segment 2 bases; nucleotides outside the gene matches: 5. In germline, CDR1 is SGHNT, CDR2 YYREEE (reference sequence). The CDR3 loop spans 15 amino acids. The CDR3 DNA sequence: TGTGCCAGCAGCTTGAGACAGGGATTCAACACTGAAGCTTTCTTT. Protein: CASSLRQGFNTEAFF.

The chain carries TRBV12-3 or TRBV12-4 and TRBJ1-2; 9 positions agree with TRBD1. J lost 10 bases, V lost 7 bases, and 7 bases had no gene match. This CDR3 is built from 12 residues. CDR3 sequence reads: CASNPGQGDYTF. DNA for the CDR3: TGTGCCAGCAATCCGGGACAGGGCGACTACACCTTC.

This clone was seen just once. V gene TRBV7-2 combines with J gene TRBJ2-7; 10 nucleotides match TRBD2. The CDR3 loop spans 15 amino acids. V shed 0 bases and J 12 bases; nucleotides not matched to a gene: 11. Germline V gene data show CDR1 as SGHTA and CDR2 as FQGNSA. The CDR3 protein is CASSLAPASGSRWYF. The CDR3 DNA reads as TGTGCCAGCAGCTTAGCCCCAGCTAGCGGGAGTAGGTGGTACTTC.

This chain connects TRBV19 to TRBJ1-4; 10 bases fit TRBD1. V lost 3 bases to trimming and J lost 7 bases; unmatched junction nucleotides: 5. Germline V gene data show CDR1 as LNHDA and CDR2 as SQIVND (reference sequence). This CDR3 is 15 amino acids long. The CDR3 nucleotides read TGTGCCAGTAGTATTGGGGACAGGGGAACTGAAAAACTGTTTTTT. It codes for CASSIGDRGTEKLFF.

The rearrangement links TRBV2 to TRBJ1-1; D is undetermined. V was pared by 3 bases and J by 2 bases, with 13 bases between. Germline V gives CDR1 SNHLY, CDR2 FYNNEI. The CDR3 totals 15 residues. DNA of the CDR3: TGTGCCAGCAGTGACCCCGGGGAGGTTAACACTGAAGCTTTCTTT. This encodes CASSDPGEVNTEAFF.

The CDR3 DNA reads TGTGCCAGCGAAGTTCCGGGACAGGGAACAGATACGCAGTATTTT. Translated, it gives CASEVPGQGTDTQYF. The chain carries TRBV24-1 and TRBJ2-3; 9 bases match TRBD1. V dropped 11 bases and J dropped 3; count of bases not matched to a gene: 11. The CDR3 consists of 15 residues. The germline CDR1 and CDR2 sequences are KGHDR and SFDVKD.